The 6 T cell receptor beta chains below come from one sample, sequenced in a study of T cells in Graves' hyperthyroidism and ophthalmopathy (dated by TCRdb to between 2018 and 2021). Library preparation employed multiplex PCR. For sequencing, an Illumina HiSeq 2000 was employed. Amplification of TCR beta CDR3 regions was carried out from RNA transcripts. The TCR CDR3 was subjected to a first round of RT-PCR using the HTBI primer set and the Qiagen OneStep RT-PCR kit. TCRdb reanalyzed the raw reads on its own, using fastp at Q25 for trimming and MiXCR for clone calling, and kept in-frame beta chains. When rows share a CDR3 protein, they turn into one entry using the most common DNA and genes. Recorded for this sample are roughly 500,000 distinct CDR3 sequences; roughly 45% of them occurred a single time. The top ten hold 44% of the sample. Sample: peripheral blood or thyroid tissue (not recorded which). The receptors come from an adult woman with Graves' disease, either hyperthyroidism or ophthalmopathy (not recorded which).

This clonotype was seen ten or more times. The rearrangement joins TRBV6-1 to TRBJ2-6, with no clear D. Germline CDR1 reads MNHNS; CDR2 reads SASEGT. CDR3 length: 14 residues. Trimming took 4 bases from V and 2 from J, leaving 6 bases between them. CDR3 region: CASSVGAGANVLTF. The CDR3 nucleotides are TGTGCCAGCAGTGTTGGCGCTGGGGCCAACGTCCTGACTTTC.

The sample holds many counts of this clonotype. The rearrangement uses TRBV11-2 and TRBJ2-5; D assignment may be TRBD1 or TRBD2 (5 bases each). This CDR3 is built from 13 residues. Germline-derived CDR1 and CDR2 are SGHAT and FQNNGV. V shed 6 bases and J shed 9 bases, with 17 bases lying between them. For the CDR3, the DNA is TGTGCCAGCAGACCGGGACCCGGCGACGCCCAGTACTTC. It specifies CASRPGPGDAQYF.

There are many counts of this clonotype. The chain links TRBV7-6 to TRBJ2-7, with 7 bases that match TRBD1. The ends lost 0 bases at V and 2 bases at J; junction bases unmatched: 4. The CDR3 spans 15 residues. CDR1 and CDR2 from the germline V gene are SGHVS and FNYEAQ. The CDR3 DNA follows: TGTGCCAGCAGCTTAGCTCCGGGACAGACCTACGAGCAGTACTTC. This encodes CASSLAPGQTYEQYF.

This clonotype came up many times. This CDR3 reads CAISASSGRAGRTGELFF. DNA of the CDR3: TGTGCCATCAGTGCTTCTAGCGGGAGGGCCGGAAGAACCGGGGAGCTGTTTTTT. V and J are TRBV10-3 and TRBJ2-2, with 12 bases fitting TRBD2. In germline, CDR1 is ENHRY, CDR2 SYGVKD. The CDR3 runs to 18 residues. The junction had 11 bases not matched to a gene; V was cut back by 4 bases and J by 5 bases.

Ten or more counts support this clonotype. The rearrangement uses TRBV19 and TRBJ2-7; 7 positions match TRBD1. Germline CDR1 and CDR2: LNHDA and SQIVND (reference sequence). This CDR3 has 15 amino acids. The J segment lost 2 bases and the V segment lost 6 bases, leaving 10 bases of the junction unmatched. CDR3 coding DNA: TGTGCCAGTAGATACCCCGCCCAGGGGGCCTACGAGCAGTACTTC. Protein product: CASRYPAQGAYEQYF.

The chain is built from TRBV2 and TRBJ1-4; 7 bases fit TRBD1. Per the germline V gene, CDR1 is SNHLY and CDR2 is FYNNEI. Germline trimming cut 3 bases from V and 8 bases from J; bases unmatched to any gene: 3. This CDR3 region has 13 residues. The CDR3 protein is CASSETGREKLFF. Written as DNA, the CDR3 is TGTGCCAGCAGTGAGACAGGGCGAGAAAAACTGTTTTTT.